This T cell receptor (beta chain) was documented in a study of human T cells and chemical hapten exposure. Overall study: TCR yields per sample varied, mainly owing to small pooled library volume differences.

Germline V CDR1 and CDR2: KGHDR, SFDVKD. J was trimmed by 6 bases and V by 4 bases; bases with no gene match: 9. The CDR3 covers 17 residues. The study's library attached unique molecular identifiers to single cDNA molecules. Original methodology: Sample TCR totals centred on a median of around 92,000, ranging about 23,224 to 700,000. TCRdb used MiXCR to reprocess the RACE reads, holding one entry per CDR3 protein. What appears here as the V and J calls and clone size reflects TCRdb's work, not the paper's. The table records some 120,000 distinct CDR3 sequences, roughly 9% of them present only once. Whole-study findings and limits: TCRs exceeding 1 in 1000 frequency stayed unchanged with DPC sensitization.

This clonotype was detected a few times. Antigen unknown. Time point here: healthy volunteer bleed at 2 weeks. From whole blood left unfractionated, total RNA was extracted. The rearrangement links TRBV24-1 to TRBJ2-2, with 11 bases aligning to TRBD1. The specimen sequenced was whole blood. This TCR came from a male donor in good health. Some clones in this sample may be carry-over from other donors' samples. The CDR3 region is CATSEKGQGASAGELFF. Written as DNA, the CDR3 is TGTGCCACCAGTGAGAAAGGACAGGGGGCTTCGGCCGGGGAGCTGTTTTTT.